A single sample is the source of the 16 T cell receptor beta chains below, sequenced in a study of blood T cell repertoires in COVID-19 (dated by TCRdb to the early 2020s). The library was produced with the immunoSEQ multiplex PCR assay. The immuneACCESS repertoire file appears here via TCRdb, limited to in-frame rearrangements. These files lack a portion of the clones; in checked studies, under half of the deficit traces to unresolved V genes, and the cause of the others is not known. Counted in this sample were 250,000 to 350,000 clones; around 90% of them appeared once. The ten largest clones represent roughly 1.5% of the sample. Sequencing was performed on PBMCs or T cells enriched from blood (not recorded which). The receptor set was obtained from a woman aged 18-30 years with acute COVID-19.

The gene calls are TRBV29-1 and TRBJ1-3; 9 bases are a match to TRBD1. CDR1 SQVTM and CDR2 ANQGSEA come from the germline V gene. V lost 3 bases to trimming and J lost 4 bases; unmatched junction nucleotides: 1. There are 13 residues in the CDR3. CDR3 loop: CSVEGQGGNTIYF. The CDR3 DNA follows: TGCAGCGTTGAGGGACAGGGCGGAAACACCATATATTTT.

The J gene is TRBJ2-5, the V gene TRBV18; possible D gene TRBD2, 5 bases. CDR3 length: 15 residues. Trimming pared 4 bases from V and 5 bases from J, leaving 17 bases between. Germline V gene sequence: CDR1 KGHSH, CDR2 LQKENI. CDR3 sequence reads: CASSHLEGRLETQYF. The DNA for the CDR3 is TGTGCCAGCTCACACCTCGAGGGCAGATTGGAGACCCAGTACTTC.

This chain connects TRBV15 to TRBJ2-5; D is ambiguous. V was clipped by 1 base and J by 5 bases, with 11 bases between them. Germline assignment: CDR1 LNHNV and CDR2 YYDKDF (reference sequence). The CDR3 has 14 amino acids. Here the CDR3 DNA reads TGTGCCACCAGCAGAGCCCTAGGTAGGGAGACCCAGTACTTC. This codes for CATSRALGRETQYF. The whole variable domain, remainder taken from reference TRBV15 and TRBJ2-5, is DAMVIQNPRYQVTQFGKPVTLSCSQTLNHNVMYWYQQKSSQAPKLLFHYYDKDFNNEADTPDNFQSRRPNTSFCFLDIRSPGLGDTAMYLCATSRALGRETQYFGPGTRLLVL.

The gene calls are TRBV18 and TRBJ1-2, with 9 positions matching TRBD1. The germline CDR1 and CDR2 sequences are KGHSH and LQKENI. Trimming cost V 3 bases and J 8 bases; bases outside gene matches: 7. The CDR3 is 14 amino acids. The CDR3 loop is CASSPRTGVSGYTF. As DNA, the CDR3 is TGTGCCAGCTCACCCCGGACAGGGGTAAGCGGCTACACCTTC.

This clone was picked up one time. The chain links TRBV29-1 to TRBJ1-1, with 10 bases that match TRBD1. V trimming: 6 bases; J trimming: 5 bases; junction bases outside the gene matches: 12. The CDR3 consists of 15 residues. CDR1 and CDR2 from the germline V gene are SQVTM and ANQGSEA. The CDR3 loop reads CSVRGPGQGYTEAFF. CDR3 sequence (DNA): TGCAGCGTGAGGGGGCCGGGACAGGGGTATACTGAAGCTTTCTTT. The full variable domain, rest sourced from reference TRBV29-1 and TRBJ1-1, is SAVISQKPSRDICQRGTSLTIQCQVDSQVTMMFWYRQQPGQSLTLIATANQGSEATYESGFVIDKFPISRPNLTFSTLTVSNMSPEDSSIYLCSVRGPGQGYTEAFFGQGTRLTVV.

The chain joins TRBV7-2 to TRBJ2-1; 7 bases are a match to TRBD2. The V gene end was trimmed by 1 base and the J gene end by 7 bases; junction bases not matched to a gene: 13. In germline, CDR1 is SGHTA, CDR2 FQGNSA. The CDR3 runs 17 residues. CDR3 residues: CASSLVLGLAEKNEQFF. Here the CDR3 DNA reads TGTGCCAGCAGCTTAGTGCTAGGGCTAGCGGAGAAGAATGAGCAGTTCTTC.

CDR3 DNA: TGTGCCAGCAGGGTCTATATGGAGGACGAGCAGTACTTC. This translates into CASRVYMEDEQYF. V and J are TRBV11-2 and TRBJ2-7; perhaps TRBD2 as D (5 bases). The CDR3 loop spans 13 amino acids. V was clipped by 6 bases and J by 5 bases, with 14 bases between them. Per germline, CDR1 SGHAT and CDR2 FQNNGV.

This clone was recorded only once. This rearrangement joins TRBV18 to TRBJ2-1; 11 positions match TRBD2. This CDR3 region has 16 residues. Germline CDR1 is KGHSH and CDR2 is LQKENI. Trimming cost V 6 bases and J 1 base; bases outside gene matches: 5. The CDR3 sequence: CASSPGTSGSYNEQFF. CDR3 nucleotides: TGTGCCAGCTCCCCCGGGACTAGCGGTTCCTACAATGAGCAGTTCTTC.

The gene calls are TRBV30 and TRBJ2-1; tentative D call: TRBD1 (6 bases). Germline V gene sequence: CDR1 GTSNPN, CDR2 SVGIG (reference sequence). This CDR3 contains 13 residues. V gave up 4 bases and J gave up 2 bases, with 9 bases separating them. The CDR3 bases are TGTGCCTGGAACAGGGAACCCTACAATGAGCAGTTCTTC. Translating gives CAWNREPYNEQFF.

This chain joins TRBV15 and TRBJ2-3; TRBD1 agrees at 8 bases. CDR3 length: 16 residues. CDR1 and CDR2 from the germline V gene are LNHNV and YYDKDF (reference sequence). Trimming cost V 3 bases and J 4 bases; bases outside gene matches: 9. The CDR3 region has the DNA TGTGCCACCAGCAGCAAGTCCGGGACAGGTCCAGATACGCAGTATTTT. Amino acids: CATSSKSGTGPDTQYF.

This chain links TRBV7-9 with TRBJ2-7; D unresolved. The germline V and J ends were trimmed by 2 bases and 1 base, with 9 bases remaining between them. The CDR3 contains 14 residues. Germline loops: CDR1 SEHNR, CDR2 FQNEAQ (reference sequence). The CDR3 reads CASSLQRRSYEQYF. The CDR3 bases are TGTGCCAGCAGCTTACAAAGGCGGTCCTACGAGCAGTACTTC.

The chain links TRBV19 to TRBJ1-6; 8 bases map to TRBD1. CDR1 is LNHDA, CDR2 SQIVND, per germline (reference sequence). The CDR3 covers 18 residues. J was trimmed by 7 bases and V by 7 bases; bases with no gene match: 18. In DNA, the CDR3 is TGTGCCAGTACTCCAAAAGTCCCCGGACAGGGCGTCAATTCACCCCTCCACTTT. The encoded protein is CASTPKVPGQGVNSPLHF. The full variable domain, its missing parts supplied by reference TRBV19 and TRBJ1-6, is DGGITQSPKYLFRKEGQNVTLSCEQNLNHDAMYWYRQDPGQGLRLIYYSQIVNDFQKGDIAEGYSVSREKKESFPLTVTSAQKNPTAFYLCASTPKVPGQGVNSPLHFGNGTRLTVT.

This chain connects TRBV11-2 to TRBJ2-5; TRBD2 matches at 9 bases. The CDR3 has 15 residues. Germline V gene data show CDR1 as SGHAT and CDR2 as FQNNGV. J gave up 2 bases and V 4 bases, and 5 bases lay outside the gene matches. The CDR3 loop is CASSYYGLAQETQYF. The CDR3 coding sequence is TGTGCCAGCAGCTACTACGGACTAGCGCAAGAGACCCAGTACTTC.

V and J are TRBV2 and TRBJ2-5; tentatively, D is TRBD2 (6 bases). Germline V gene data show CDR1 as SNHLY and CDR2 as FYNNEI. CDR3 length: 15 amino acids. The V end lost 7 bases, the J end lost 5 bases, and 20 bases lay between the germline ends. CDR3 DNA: TGTGCCAGCACCCAACTCGGGGGATCGGAGGAGACCCAGTACTTC. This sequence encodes CASTQLGGSEETQYF.

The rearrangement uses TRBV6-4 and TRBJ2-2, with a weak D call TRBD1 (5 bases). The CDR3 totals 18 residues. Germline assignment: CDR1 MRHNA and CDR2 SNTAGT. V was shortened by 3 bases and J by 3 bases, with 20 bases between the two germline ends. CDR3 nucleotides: TGTGCCAGCAGTGATTATCGCAGGGTTTGGTCGGACACCGGGGAGCTGTTTTTT. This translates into CASSDYRRVWSDTGELFF.

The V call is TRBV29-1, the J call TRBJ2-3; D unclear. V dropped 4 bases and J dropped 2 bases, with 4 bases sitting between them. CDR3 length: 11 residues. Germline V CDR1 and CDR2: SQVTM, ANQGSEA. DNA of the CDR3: TGCAGCGTTGCTAACACAGATACGCAGTATTTT. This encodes CSVANTDTQYF.